This is a list of T cell receptor beta chains from one sample in a study of Ad26.COV2.S vaccination and SARS-CoV-2 variants. The method was immunoSEQ multiplex PCR; TCRdb's version includes in-frame clones alone and lacks a portion of them. The sample has around 320,000 clones, around four fifths seen once. Sequenced material: peripheral blood, taken in a trial of Ad26.COV2.S vaccine versus placebo. The receptors shown here come from a person aged 18 to 65 who received the Ad26.COV2.S COVID-19 vaccine or a placebo. The CDR3 runs from the conserved cysteine through the conserved F or W. Each record gives: V gene, CDR3 protein.

>TRBV6-1
CASSEGRQYYGYTF
>TRBV6-5
CASSPPGGITEAFF
>TRBV3-1/TRBV3-2
CASSQGPGYGKNTEAFF
>TRBV5-8
CASSPTGLDGYTF
>TRBV4-2
CASSQEVSGDRVTQYF
>TRBV9
CASKRTDSNTGELFF
>TRBV5-8
CASPGQGVNEKLFF
>TRBV28
CASSLSYINNSPLHF
>TRBV6-5
CASTEGTGGYQPQHF
>TRBV11-2
CASSLDQDSTSDTQYF
>TRBV3-1/TRBV3-2
CASSLLQGSDTQYF
>TRBV12-5
CASGLGQAEGGYTF
>TRBV28
CASSLGWGYSNQPQHF
>TRBV4-1
CASSLAAGEQYF
>TRBV11-3
CASRQGDRHSPLHF
>TRBV6-1
CASSEAAGSNTEAFF
>TRBV7-2
CASSPPGGRYTEAFF